The next 25 T cell receptor beta chains were all read from a single sample in a study of radiation and T cells in renal cell carcinoma (dated by TCRdb to 2018 to 2021). In the paper's terms, the time point label means: blood 2 weeks post-SBRT. The sample's treatment or condition label is to be understood as: 15 Gy SBRT to primary tumor, nephrectomy 4 weeks later. Receptors were amplified or captured by the immunoSEQ multiplex PCR assay. TCRdb retrieved this table from immuneACCESS and kept in-frame rearrangements only. Not all clones are present; in checked studies, unresolved V genes account for under half, and no reason is known for the remainder. In this sample the table shows some 120,000 clones, about 81% of which occur a single time. Together, the top ten hold approximately 5% of the sample. Material: blood, obtained from a patient whose treatment included radiotherapy and nephrectomy. The receptors derive from a man over 45 with renal cell carcinoma.

In its sample, this clone was seen once. This sequence joins TRBV19 and TRBJ1-1; the match to TRBD1 covers 11 bases. The CDR3 has 15 residues. With V trimmed by 9 bases and J by 3 bases, 9 bases remained unmatched. Looked up from germline, CDR1 is LNHDA and CDR2 is SQIVND (reference sequence). The CDR3 is CASVPRDRGYTEAFF. For the CDR3, the DNA is TGTGCCAGCGTCCCCCGGGACAGGGGGTACACTGAAGCTTTCTTT.

The V and J genes are TRBV12-5 and TRBJ1-1; TRBD1 agrees at 12 bases. The germline V gene encodes CDR1 LGHNT and CDR2 FRNRAP. CDR3 length equals 15 residues. Losses at the gene ends were 4 bases for V and 5 bases for J; bases not matched to a gene: 5. The DNA of the CDR3 is TGTGCTAGTGGTTGGGGGACAGGGGGCAAGACTGAAGCTTTCTTT. Translation gives CASGWGTGGKTEAFF.

The genes are TRBV19 and TRBJ2-2; 9 nucleotides line up with TRBD2. Unmatched junction bases numbered 5, after V lost 6 bases and J lost 3 bases. The CDR3 length is 15 residues. CDR1 and CDR2 (germline): LNHDA, SQIVND (reference sequence). The CDR3 DNA reads TGTGCCAGTAGCCTGCGGGGGGGAGACACCGGGGAGCTGTTTTTT. It is translated as CASSLRGGDTGELFF. Looking up the rest from reference TRBV19 and TRBJ2-2 gives the full variable domain: DGGITQSPKYLFRKEGQNVTLSCEQNLNHDAMYWYRQDPGQGLRLIYYSQIVNDFQKGDIAEGYSVSREKKESFPLTVTSAQKNPTAFYLCASSLRGGDTGELFFGEGSRLTVL.

The V gene is TRBV18, the J gene TRBJ2-5, with D maybe TRBD1 (6 bases). The CDR3 covers 13 residues. Germline V CDR1 and CDR2: KGHSH, LQKENI. V lost 4 bases, J lost 0 bases, and 6 bases lay in between. CDR3 in amino acids: CASSQGDQETQYF. The CDR3 DNA is TGTGCCAGCTCACAGGGGGACCAAGAGACCCAGTACTTC.

This rearrangement joins TRBV6-1 to TRBJ2-7; TRBD1 matches at 9 bases. CDR1 MNHNS and CDR2 SASEGT come from the germline V gene. The CDR3 sequence is 15 residues long. Trimming at V came to 7 bases and at J to 3 bases, leaving 10 bases not matched to a gene. CDR3 region: CASTPGQGDRYEQYF. CDR3 nucleotide sequence: TGTGCCAGCACTCCGGGACAGGGTGACCGCTACGAGCAGTACTTC.

This chain connects TRBV4-3 to TRBJ2-3; 9 nucleotides agree with TRBD2. V dropped 1 base and J dropped 6; count of bases not matched to a gene: 5. Germline V gene data show CDR1 as LGHNA and CDR2 as YSLEER. CDR3 length: 15 residues. CDR3 region: CASSQASGTTDTQYF. CDR3 coding DNA: TGCGCCAGCAGCCAAGCTAGCGGGACCACGGATACGCAGTATTTT.

V usage is TRBV11-2 and J usage is TRBJ2-1, with 8 bases matching TRBD2. V shed 0 bases and J 7 bases; nucleotides not matched to a gene: 5. CDR1 and CDR2 from the germline V gene are SGHAT and FQNNGV. The CDR3 runs 15 residues. CDR3: CASSLDSGTGNEQFF. The CDR3 nucleotides read TGTGCCAGCAGCTTAGATAGCGGGACGGGAAATGAGCAGTTCTTC.

This chain joins TRBV10-1 and TRBJ2-7, with unresolved D. V shed 11 bases and J shed 3 bases, with 14 bases lying between them. Looked up from germline, CDR1 is WNHNN and CDR2 is SYGVQD (reference sequence). This CDR3 region has 12 residues. The CDR3 bases are TGCGCCGCCGGGCCAAATTTCTACGAGCAGTACTTC. It specifies CAAGPNFYEQYF.

The V gene is TRBV7-8, the J gene TRBJ2-7; 9 bases match TRBD1. This CDR3 spans 14 amino acids. V dropped 5 bases and J dropped 6; count of bases not matched to a gene: 8. The germline gives CDR1 SGHVS, CDR2 FQNEAQ. CDR3 in DNA: TGTGCCAGCAGCCAAAGTGGACAGGGGCGCGAGCAGTACTTC. The encoded protein is CASSQSGQGREQYF.

The chain recombines TRBV7-2 with TRBJ2-7, with D tentatively TRBD1 or TRBD2 (6 bases each). Germline V gene sequence: CDR1 SGHTA, CDR2 FQGNSA. With 0 bases removed from V and 5 bases from J, the gap between germline ends came to 11 bases. The CDR3 consists of 14 residues. CDR3 sequence reads: CASSLAGGLNEQYF. DNA of the CDR3: TGTGCCAGCAGCTTAGCGGGGGGCCTAAACGAGCAGTACTTC.

The chain carries TRBV6-1 and TRBJ2-7, with 8 bases matching TRBD2. J lost 2 bases, V lost 6 bases, and 9 bases had no gene match. The germline gives CDR1 MNHNS, CDR2 SASEGT. This CDR3 region has 15 residues. The CDR3 coding sequence is TGTGCCAGCAGACCCGGGGGGGGCCGAACCTACGAGCAGTACTTC. This translates into CASRPGGGRTYEQYF.

The V gene is TRBV6-1, the J gene TRBJ2-1; 9 bases are a match to TRBD2. Germline V CDR1 and CDR2: MNHNS, SASEGT. This CDR3 contains 16 residues. The V and J ends lost 3 bases and 5 bases, in that order; junction bases with no gene match: 8. The CDR3 nucleotides are TGTGCCAGCAGTGATGGAGAGCGGGGGGCCAACAATGAGCAGTTCTTC. Translated: CASSDGERGANNEQFF.

This clone was detected only a few times. The chain uses TRBV27 and TRBJ2-7; a weak D match, TRBD2 (5 bases). Germline CDR1 and CDR2: MNHEY and SMNVEV (reference sequence). V dropped 2 bases and J dropped 5 bases, with 10 bases sitting between them. This CDR3 region has 13 residues. CDR3 nucleotides: TGTGCCAGCAGTTTAGGGAGAGCACACGAGCAGTACTTC. Residues: CASSLGRAHEQYF.

The chain carries TRBV19 and TRBJ1-2; D is unresolved. Looked up from germline, CDR1 is LNHDA and CDR2 is SQIVND (reference sequence). The CDR3 contains 12 residues. The V end was cut by 4 bases, the J end by 6 bases, with 9 bases between. The chain's CDR3 is CASSTLGNGYTF. For the CDR3, the DNA is TGTGCCAGTAGTACCCTGGGAAATGGCTACACCTTC.

V usage is TRBV7-6 and J usage is TRBJ1-4; D is uncertain. The CDR3 consists of 11 residues. Germline V gene sequence: CDR1 SGHVS, CDR2 FNYEAQ. The germline V and J ends were trimmed by 5 bases and 4 bases, with 2 bases remaining between them. The CDR3 DNA reads TGTGCCAGCAGCGGTAATGAAAAACTGTTTTTT. This translates into CASSGNEKLFF.

The chain employs TRBV6-5 and TRBJ1-6, with 8 bases identical to TRBD1. Losses at the gene ends were 6 bases for V and 7 bases for J; bases not matched to a gene: 5. This CDR3 comprises 14 residues. Germline values: CDR1 MNHEY, CDR2 SVGAGI. CDR3 in amino acids: CASSPTGENSPLHF. CDR3 in DNA: TGTGCCAGCAGCCCGACAGGGGAAAATTCACCCCTCCACTTT.

The chain couples TRBV7-9 to TRBJ1-1, with D uncertain. Trimming pared 5 bases from V and 5 bases from J, leaving 9 bases between. The CDR3 extends over 12 amino acids. The germline V gene has CDR1 SEHNR and CDR2 FQNEAQ (reference sequence). This chain's CDR3 is CASSVSWTEAFF. The CDR3 DNA is TGTGCCAGCAGCGTATCATGGACTGAAGCTTTCTTT.

The rearrangement links TRBV5-1 to TRBJ1-4; 7 nucleotides agree with TRBD1. The V gene end was trimmed by 4 bases and the J gene end by 11 bases; junction bases not matched to a gene: 11. The CDR3 extends over 14 amino acids. Germline assignment: CDR1 SGHRS and CDR2 YFSETQ. CDR3 loop: CASSPGTATGKLFF. The CDR3 DNA follows: TGCGCCAGCAGCCCGGGGACAGCGACTGGGAAACTGTTTTTT.

This clone was found once. The chain uses TRBV10-1 and TRBJ2-2; D may be TRBD1 or TRBD2 (5 bases each). This CDR3 has 18 residues. Germline values: CDR1 WNHNN, CDR2 SYGVQD (reference sequence). V was pared by 4 bases and J by 0 bases, with 18 bases between. CDR3 DNA: TGCGCCAGCAGTGGCCGGGACGGCGGAGATTCGAACACCGGGGAGCTGTTTTTT. The encoded protein is CASSGRDGGDSNTGELFF.

This clone appeared a few times. Additional DNA sequences in this sample encode the identical CDR3. This sequence joins TRBV7-2 and TRBJ2-1; tentative D call: TRBD2 (6 bases). Germline CDR1 and CDR2: SGHTA and FQGNSA. This CDR3 has 15 residues. Trimming pared 5 bases from V and 3 bases from J, leaving 14 bases between. CDR3 DNA sequence: TGTGCCAGCAGCCCCGATCAGGGAGGCTACAATGAGCAGTTCTTC. Protein: CASSPDQGGYNEQFF. Variable domain in full (rest from reference TRBV7-2 and TRBJ2-1): GAGVSQSPSNKVTEKGKDVELRCDPISGHTALYWYRQSLGQGLEFLIYFQGNSAPDKSGLPSDRFSAERTGGSVSTLTIQRTQQEDSAVYLCASSPDQGGYNEQFFGPGTRLTVL.

The gene calls are TRBV2 and TRBJ2-1; maybe TRBD1 (5 bases). This CDR3 has 14 residues. The V gene lost 2 bases and the J gene lost 5 bases, with 10 bases spanning the gap. Per germline, CDR1 SNHLY and CDR2 FYNNEI. The CDR3 DNA reads TGTGCCAGCAGTGAACAAAGGGGTGACAATGAGCAGTTCTTC. Residues: CASSEQRGDNEQFF.

There are a few counts of this clone. The gene calls are TRBV6-5 and TRBJ1-2; tentative D call: TRBD1 (5 bases). Trimming cost V 6 bases and J 7 bases, with 12 bases left between them. The CDR3 totals 12 residues. Germline V gene sequence: CDR1 MNHEY, CDR2 SVGAGI. The CDR3 sequence is CASRGTLGGYTF. DNA of the CDR3: TGTGCCAGCAGGGGGACCCTGGGTGGCTACACCTTC.

The chain is built from TRBV5-1 and TRBJ2-3; D is perhaps TRBD2 (5 bases). Germline lookup yields CDR1 SGHRS and CDR2 YFSETQ. The CDR3 loop spans 15 amino acids. The V end lost 0 bases, the J end lost 3 bases, and 11 bases lay between the germline ends. CDR3 region: CASSLGGEGTDTQYF. The CDR3 coding sequence is TGCGCCAGCAGCTTGGGGGGAGAAGGGACAGATACGCAGTATTTT.

The V gene is TRBV21-1, the J gene TRBJ2-5; TRBD2 is the table's D call and was not checked against the DNA. TRBV21-1 is tagged as a pseudogene. The CDR3 loop spans 16 amino acids. The CDR3 reads CASSKQGLASFRTQYF. CDR3 DNA sequence: TGTGCCAGCAGCAAACAAGGACTAGCGTCCTTCCGGACCCAGTACTTC.

The J gene is TRBJ2-5, the V gene TRBV4-1; TRBD2 aligns across 11 bases. The tail of the sequence fits TRBJ2-7 better, so the J call may be wrong. Germline CDR1 reads MGHRA; CDR2 reads YSYEKL. The CDR3 is 16 residues long. The CDR3 loop is CASSFLSGGAGYEQYF. The CDR3 nucleotides are TGCGCCAGCAGCTTTCTTAGCGGGGGGGCTGGATACGAGCAGTACTTC.